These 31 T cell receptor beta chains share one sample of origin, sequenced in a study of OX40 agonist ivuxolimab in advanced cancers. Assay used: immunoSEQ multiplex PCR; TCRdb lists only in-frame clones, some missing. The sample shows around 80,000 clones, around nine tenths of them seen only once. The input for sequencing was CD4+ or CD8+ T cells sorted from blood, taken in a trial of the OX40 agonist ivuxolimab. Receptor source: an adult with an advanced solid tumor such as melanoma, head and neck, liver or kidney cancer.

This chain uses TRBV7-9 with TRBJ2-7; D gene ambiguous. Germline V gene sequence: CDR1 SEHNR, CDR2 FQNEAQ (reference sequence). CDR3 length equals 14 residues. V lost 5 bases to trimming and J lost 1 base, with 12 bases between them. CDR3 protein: CASSRSTVSYEQYF. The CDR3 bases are TGTGCCAGCAGCCGATCTACAGTGTCCTACGAGCAGTACTTC. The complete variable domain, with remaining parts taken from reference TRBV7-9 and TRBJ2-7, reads DTGVSQNPRHKITKRGQNVTFRCDPISEHNRLYWYRQTLGQGPEFLTYFQNEAQLEKSRLLSDRFSAERPKGSFSTLEIQRTEQGDSAMYLCASSRSTVSYEQYFGPGTRLTVT.

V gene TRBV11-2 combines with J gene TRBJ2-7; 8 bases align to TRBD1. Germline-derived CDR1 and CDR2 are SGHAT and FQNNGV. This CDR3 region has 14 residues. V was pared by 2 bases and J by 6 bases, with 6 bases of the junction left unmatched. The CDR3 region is CASSLFQGAVEQYF. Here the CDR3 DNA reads TGTGCCAGCAGCTTATTCCAGGGGGCGGTCGAGCAGTACTTC.

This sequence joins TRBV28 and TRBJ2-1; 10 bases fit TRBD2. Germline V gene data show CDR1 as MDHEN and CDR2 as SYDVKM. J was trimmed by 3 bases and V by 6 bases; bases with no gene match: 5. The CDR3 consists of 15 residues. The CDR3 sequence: CASRQRLAGYNEQFF. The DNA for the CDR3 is TGTGCCAGCAGACAACGACTAGCGGGCTACAATGAGCAGTTCTTC.

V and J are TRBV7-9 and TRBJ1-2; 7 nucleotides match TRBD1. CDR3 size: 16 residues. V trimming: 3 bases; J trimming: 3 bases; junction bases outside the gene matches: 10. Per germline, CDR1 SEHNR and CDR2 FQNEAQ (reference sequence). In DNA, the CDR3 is TGTGCCAGCAGCTTGCTAGCAGGGCAGGGGGACTATGGCTACACCTTC. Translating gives CASSLLAGQGDYGYTF.

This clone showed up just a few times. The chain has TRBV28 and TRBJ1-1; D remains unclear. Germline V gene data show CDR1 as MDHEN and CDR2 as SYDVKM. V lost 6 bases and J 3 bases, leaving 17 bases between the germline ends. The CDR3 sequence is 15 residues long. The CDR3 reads CASRGVGPTDTEAFF. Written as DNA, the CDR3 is TGTGCCAGCAGGGGAGTGGGTCCTACGGACACTGAAGCTTTCTTT. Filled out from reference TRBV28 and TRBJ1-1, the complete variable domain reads DVKVTQSSRYLVKRTGEKVFLECVQDMDHENMFWYRQDPGLGLRLIYFSYDVKMKEKGDIPEGYSVSREKKERFSLILESASTNQTSMYLCASRGVGPTDTEAFFGQGTRLTVV.

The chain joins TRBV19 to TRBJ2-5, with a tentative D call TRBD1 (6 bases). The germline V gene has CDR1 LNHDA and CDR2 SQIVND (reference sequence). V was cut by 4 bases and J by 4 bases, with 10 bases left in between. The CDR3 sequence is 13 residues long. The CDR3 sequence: CASSSGQLETQYF. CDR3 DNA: TGTGCCAGTAGTAGCGGACAGCTAGAGACCCAGTACTTC.

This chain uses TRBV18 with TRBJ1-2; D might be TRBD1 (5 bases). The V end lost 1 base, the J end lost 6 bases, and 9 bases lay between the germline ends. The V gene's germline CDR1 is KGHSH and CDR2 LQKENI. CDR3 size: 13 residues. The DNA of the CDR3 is TGTGCCAGCTCACCACAAGTCAGGGATGGCTACACCTTC. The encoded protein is CASSPQVRDGYTF.

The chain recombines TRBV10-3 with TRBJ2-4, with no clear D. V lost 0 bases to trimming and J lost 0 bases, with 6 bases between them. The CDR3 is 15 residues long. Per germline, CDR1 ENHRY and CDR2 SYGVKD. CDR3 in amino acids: CAISESNLAKNIQYF. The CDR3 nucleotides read TGTGCCATCAGTGAGTCGAATCTAGCCAAAAACATTCAGTACTTC.

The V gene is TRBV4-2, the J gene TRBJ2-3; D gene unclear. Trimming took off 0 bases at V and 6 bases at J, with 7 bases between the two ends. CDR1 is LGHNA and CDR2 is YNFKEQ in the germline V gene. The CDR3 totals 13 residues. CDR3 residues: CASSQDRRDTQYF. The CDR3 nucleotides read TGTGCCAGCAGCCAAGATCGGCGCGATACGCAGTATTTT.

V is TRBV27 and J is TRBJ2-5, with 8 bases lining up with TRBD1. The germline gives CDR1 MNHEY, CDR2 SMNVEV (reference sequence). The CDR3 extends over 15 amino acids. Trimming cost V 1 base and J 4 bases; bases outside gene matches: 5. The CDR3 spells CASSLCRGRLETQYF. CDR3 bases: TGTGCCAGCAGTTTATGCAGGGGGCGCTTAGAGACCCAGTACTTC.

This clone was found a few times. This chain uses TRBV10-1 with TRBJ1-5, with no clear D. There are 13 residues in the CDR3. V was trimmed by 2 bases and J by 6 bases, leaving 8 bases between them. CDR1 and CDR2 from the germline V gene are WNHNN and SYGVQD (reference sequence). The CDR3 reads CASSEGRGQPQHF. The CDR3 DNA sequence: TGCGCCAGCAGTGAGGGCCGTGGTCAGCCCCAGCATTTT.

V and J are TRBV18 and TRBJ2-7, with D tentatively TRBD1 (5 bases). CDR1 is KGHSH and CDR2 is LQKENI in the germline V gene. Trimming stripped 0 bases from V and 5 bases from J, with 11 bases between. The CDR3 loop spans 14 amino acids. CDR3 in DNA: TGTGCCAGCTCACCACCGCCAGGGTTGAACGAGCAGTACTTC. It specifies CASSPPPGLNEQYF. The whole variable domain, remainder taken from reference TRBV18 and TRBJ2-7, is NAGVMQNPRHLVRRRGQEARLRCSPMKGHSHVYWYRQLPEEGLKFMVYLQKENIIDESGMPKERFSAEFPKEGPSILRIQQVVRGDSAAYFCASSPPPGLNEQYFGPGTRLTVT.

The CDR3: CASSLEGGGGSGMTDTQYF. CDR3 coding DNA: TGTGCCAGCAGCTTAGAAGGCGGAGGCGGTAGCGGGATGACAGATACGCAGTATTTT. This chain links TRBV11-3 with TRBJ2-3, with 8 nucleotides matching TRBD2. V gave up 0 bases and J gave up 3 bases; unmatched junction bases: 14. Germline loops: CDR1 SGHNT, CDR2 YENEEA. This CDR3 contains 19 residues.

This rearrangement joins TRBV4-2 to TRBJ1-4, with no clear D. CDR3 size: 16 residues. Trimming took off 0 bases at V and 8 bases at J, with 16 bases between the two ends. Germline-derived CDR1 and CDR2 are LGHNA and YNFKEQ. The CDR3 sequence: CASSQDKTVTGEKLFF. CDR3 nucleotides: TGTGCCAGCAGCCAAGATAAAACGGTTACGGGAGAAAAACTGTTTTTT.

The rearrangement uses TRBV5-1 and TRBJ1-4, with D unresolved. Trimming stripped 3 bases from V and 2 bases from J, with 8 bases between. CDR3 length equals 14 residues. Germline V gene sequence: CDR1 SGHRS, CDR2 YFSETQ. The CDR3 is CASSSAATNEKLFF. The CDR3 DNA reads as TGCGCCAGCAGCTCGGCGGCGACTAATGAAAAACTGTTTTTT.

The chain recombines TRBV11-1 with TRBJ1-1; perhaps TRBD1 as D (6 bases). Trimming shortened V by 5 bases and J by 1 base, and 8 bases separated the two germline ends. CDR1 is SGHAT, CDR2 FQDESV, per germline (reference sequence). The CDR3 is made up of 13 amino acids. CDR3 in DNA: TGTGCCAGCAGCGCACAGGGGAACACTGAAGCTTTCTTT. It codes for CASSAQGNTEAFF.

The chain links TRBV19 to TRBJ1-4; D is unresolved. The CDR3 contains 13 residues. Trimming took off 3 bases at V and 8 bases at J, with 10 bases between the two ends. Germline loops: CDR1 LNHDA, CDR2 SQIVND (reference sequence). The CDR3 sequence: CASSMVRGEKLFF. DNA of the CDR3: TGTGCCAGTAGTATGGTCAGAGGCGAAAAACTGTTTTTT. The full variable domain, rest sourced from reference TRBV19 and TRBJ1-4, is DGGITQSPKYLFRKEGQNVTLSCEQNLNHDAMYWYRQDPGQGLRLIYYSQIVNDFQKGDIAEGYSVSREKKESFPLTVTSAQKNPTAFYLCASSMVRGEKLFFGSGTQLSVL.

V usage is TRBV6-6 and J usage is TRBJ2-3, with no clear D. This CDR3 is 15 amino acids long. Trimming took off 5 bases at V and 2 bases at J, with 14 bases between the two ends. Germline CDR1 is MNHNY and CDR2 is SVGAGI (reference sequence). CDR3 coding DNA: TGTGCCAGCAGTCTAGGCGGCGGTCCCACAGATACGCAGTATTTT. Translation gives CASSLGGGPTDTQYF.

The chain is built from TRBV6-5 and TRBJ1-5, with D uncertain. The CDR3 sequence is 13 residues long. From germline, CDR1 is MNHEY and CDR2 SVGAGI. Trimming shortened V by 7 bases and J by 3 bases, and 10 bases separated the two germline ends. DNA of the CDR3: TGTGCCAGCACGCCAGGACTCAATCAGCCCCAGCATTTT. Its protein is CASTPGLNQPQHF.

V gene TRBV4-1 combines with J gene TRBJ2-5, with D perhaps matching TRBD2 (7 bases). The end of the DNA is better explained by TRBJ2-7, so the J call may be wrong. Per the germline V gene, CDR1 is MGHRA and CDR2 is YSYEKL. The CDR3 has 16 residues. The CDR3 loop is CASSQERGGRAYEQYF. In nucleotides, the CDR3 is TGCGCCAGCAGCCAAGAAAGGGGGGGCCGTGCCTACGAGCAGTACTTC.

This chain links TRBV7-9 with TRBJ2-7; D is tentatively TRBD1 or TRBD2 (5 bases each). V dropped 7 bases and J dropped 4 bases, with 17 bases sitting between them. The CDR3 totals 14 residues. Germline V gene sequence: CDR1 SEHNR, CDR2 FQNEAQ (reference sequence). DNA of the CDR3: TGTGCCAGCACCCCCAGGGACGGGGTTTACGAGCAGTACTTC. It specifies CASTPRDGVYEQYF.

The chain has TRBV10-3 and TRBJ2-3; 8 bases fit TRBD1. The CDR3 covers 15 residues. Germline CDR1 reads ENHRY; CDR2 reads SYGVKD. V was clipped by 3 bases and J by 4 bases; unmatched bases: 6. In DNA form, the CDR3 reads TGTGCCATCAGTGAACAGGGGGTAGGAGCAGATACGCAGTATTTT. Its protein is CAISEQGVGADTQYF.

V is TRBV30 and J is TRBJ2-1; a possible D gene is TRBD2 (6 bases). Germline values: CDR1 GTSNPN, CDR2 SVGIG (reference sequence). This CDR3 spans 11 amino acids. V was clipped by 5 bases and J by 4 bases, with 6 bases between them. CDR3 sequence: CAWRGYNEQFF. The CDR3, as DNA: TGTGCCTGGCGGGGGTACAATGAGCAGTTCTTC. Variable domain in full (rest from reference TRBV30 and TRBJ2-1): SQTIHQWPATLVQPVGSPLSLECTVEGTSNPNLYWYRQAAGRGLQLLFYSVGIGQISSEVPQNLSASRPQDRQFILSSKKLLLSDSGFYLCAWRGYNEQFFGPGTRLTVL.

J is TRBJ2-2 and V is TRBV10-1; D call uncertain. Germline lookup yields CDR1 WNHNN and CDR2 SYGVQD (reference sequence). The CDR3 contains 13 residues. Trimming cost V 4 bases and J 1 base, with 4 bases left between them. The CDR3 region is CASSGGNTGELFF. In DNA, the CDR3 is TGCGCCAGCAGTGGGGGGAACACCGGGGAGCTGTTTTTT.

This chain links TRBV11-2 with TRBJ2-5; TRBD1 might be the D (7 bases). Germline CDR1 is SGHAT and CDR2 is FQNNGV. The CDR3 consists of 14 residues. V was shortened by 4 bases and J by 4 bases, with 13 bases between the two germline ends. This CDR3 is CASSWNRGGETQYF. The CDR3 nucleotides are TGTGCCAGCAGCTGGAACAGGGGAGGAGAGACCCAGTACTTC.

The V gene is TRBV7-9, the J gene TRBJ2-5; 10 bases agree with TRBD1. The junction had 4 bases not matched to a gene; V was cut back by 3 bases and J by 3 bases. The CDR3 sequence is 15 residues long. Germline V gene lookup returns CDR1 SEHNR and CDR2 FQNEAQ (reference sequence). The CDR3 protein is CASSLTGGLKETQYF. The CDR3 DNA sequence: TGTGCCAGCAGCTTGACAGGGGGCTTGAAAGAGACCCAGTACTTC. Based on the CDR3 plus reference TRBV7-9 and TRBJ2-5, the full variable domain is DTGVSQNPRHKITKRGQNVTFRCDPISEHNRLYWYRQTLGQGPEFLTYFQNEAQLEKSRLLSDRFSAERPKGSFSTLEIQRTEQGDSAMYLCASSLTGGLKETQYFGPGTRLLVL.

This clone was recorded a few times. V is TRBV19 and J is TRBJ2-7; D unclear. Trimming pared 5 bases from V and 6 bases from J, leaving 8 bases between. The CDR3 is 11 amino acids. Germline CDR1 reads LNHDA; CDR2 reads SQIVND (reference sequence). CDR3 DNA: TGTGCCAGTAGTTTGTATGGCGAGCAGTACTTC. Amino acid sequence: CASSLYGEQYF.

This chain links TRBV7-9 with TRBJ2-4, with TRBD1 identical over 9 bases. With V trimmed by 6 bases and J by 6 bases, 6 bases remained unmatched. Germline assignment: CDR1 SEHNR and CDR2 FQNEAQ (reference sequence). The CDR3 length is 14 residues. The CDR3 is CASSSGTGRNIQYF. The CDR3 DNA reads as TGTGCCAGCAGTTCCGGGACAGGGAGAAACATTCAGTACTTC.

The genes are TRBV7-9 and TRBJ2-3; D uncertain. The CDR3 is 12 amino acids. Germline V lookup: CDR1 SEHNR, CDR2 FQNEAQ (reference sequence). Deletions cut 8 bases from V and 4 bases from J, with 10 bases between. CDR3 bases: TGTGCCAGCCAAAGGGTGGCAGATACGCAGTATTTT. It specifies CASQRVADTQYF. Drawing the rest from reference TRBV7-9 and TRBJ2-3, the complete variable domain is DTGVSQNPRHKITKRGQNVTFRCDPISEHNRLYWYRQTLGQGPEFLTYFQNEAQLEKSRLLSDRFSAERPKGSFSTLEIQRTEQGDSAMYLCASQRVADTQYFGPGTRLTVL.

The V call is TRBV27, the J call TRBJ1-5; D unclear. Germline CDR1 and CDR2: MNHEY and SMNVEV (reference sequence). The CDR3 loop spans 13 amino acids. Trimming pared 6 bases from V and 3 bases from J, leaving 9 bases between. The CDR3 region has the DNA TGTGCCAGCAGGGCGCAGAACAATCAGCCCCAGCATTTT. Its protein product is CASRAQNNQPQHF.

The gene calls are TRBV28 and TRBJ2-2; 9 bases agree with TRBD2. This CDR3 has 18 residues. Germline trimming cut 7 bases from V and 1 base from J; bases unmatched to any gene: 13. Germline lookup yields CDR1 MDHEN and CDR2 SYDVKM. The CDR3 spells CASTRRPRSGRNTGELFF. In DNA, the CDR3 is TGTGCCAGCACCCGAAGGCCGCGTAGCGGGAGGAACACCGGGGAGCTGTTTTTT.